The entry below gives a single TCR beta chain sequence along with its context. It lacks a known antigen. No base quality values were provided; no much bigger clone lies one nucleotide off. The data originate from a study of shared clonotypes between healthy human individuals (TCRdb year 2020). Notes on the research overall: A couple of women and a few men aged 18 to 49 years were included in the cohort. For each donor, CD4 naive and CD4 memory were each run on three plates, CD8 naive on two plates, and CD8 memory on one plate. Blood TCR repertoires of a handful of healthy adults were deeply sequenced to estimate repertoire size and the extent of clonotype sharing between individuals. Different laboratories and diverse techniques were used to prepare libraries and sequence TCR repertoires, to increase sequencing depth and limit assay-specific biases. Per donor, leukapheresis produced somewhere between about 0.9 and 9.5 billion PBMCs. Here is what the overall study found, with its caveats: Incomplete sequencing was indicated by rarefaction of sorted-subset datasets, despite the large sequencing depth. Across a handful of donors, approximately 5% of naive CD4, 3% to 3.5% of naive CD8, around 2.5% of memory CD4, and approximately 0.4% of memory CD8 clonotypes were shared. The small number of donors limited the genetic and exposure-history diversity represented. Pairwise subsampling led to the expectation that sequencing depth would affect the degree of clonotype sharing among donors. Sampling was restricted to blood, and TCR repertoires in tissue are likely to differ from TCR repertoires in blood. Estimated clonotype richness was generally larger for naive than for memory subsets. Compared with non-shared clonotypes, the clonotypes found in all four sorted-subset donors had higher generation probabilities.

TCR CDR3 regions were amplified from genomic DNA by multiplex PCR using the deep immunoSEQ assay. Extracted genomic DNA from each cell subset was spread evenly across all wells of several immunoSEQ 96-well plates, with each plate serving as a replicate. For sorted subsets, each replicate PCR was loaded with about 0.2 ug genomic DNA, equivalent to 25,000 to 35,000 T cell genomes. The purified libraries were quantified using a Qubit 3.0 fluorometer, sized with a Bioanalyzer 2100, and then quantified again using the KAPA Library Quantification kit. A separate single-read 150-cycle Illumina NextSeq 550 flow cell was used to sequence each immunoSEQ 96-well plate. In the authors' own workflow: Because the immunoSEQ output included only junctional sequences and no quality scores, the filtering could not be the same as the filtering used for full-length reads. To assign V/J genes and CDR3, sequences were annotated against IMGT germline references using PyIR, a Python wrapper for IgBLAST v1.9. Any read was removed if the V/J assignment was weak (E-value above 1e-6), the CDR3 was missing, or the read contained stop codons, out-of-frame junctions, or ambiguous translated residues. V3J clonotypes were defined as sequences sharing the same inferred V gene, J gene, and CDR3 amino acid sequence. Percentage overlap between repertoires was computed as shared unique clonotypes divided by the size of the smaller repertoire. Richness of each repertoire was evaluated using RTK rarefaction, the Chao1 estimator, and Recon v2.1 estimates of unobserved clonotypes. Generation probabilities were computed with OLGA for all TCRbeta clonotypes obtained by the gDNA method from a few donors. As stored in TCRdb, this immuneACCESS dataset retains in-frame rearrangements with V and J assigned. A fraction of the clones does not appear; measured against another copy, unresolved V genes explain less than half of the discrepancy, and the remainder lacks a known reason. The V and J calls and clone size were taken over from that table, and D and trimming were inferred from the DNA. Within this sample are 1,400,000 or so clones, with about 98.5% of them counted one time only. Of the sample, 0.3% to 0.45% is held by the ten largest clones.

The donors were healthy, HIV-negative adults who had no recently reported acute infections or vaccinations. Only Caucasian adults living in Nashville, Tennessee, USA were represented among the donors. Magnetic negative selection was used to enrich CD4+ T cells, after which naive cells were positively selected on CD45RA and the negative fraction became the memory subset. After blood collection by leukapheresis, PBMCs were isolated using Ficoll-Histopaque density gradient centrifugation and then cryopreserved in the vapor phase of liquid nitrogen. Analytical flow cytometry was used to check the purity and quantity of every magnetically sorted T cell population. Genomic DNA was isolated from every sorted fraction and measured by UV absorbance on a Nanodrop 2000c. CDR3 length: 14 amino acids, cysteine to phenylalanine. Only the CDR3 DNA stays, 42 bases, in frame from base 1. As encoded in the germline V gene, CDR1 is SGDLS while CDR2 is YYNGEE. At the junction V is shortened by 1 base and J by 6 bases, with 14 bases in between.

Sequences were obtained from naive CD4+ T cells sorted from blood. The label giving this sample's cell subset or site can be read as: CD45RA+ positively selected. This TCR came from a man aged 25-40 years in good health. The chain joins TRBV9 to TRBJ2-7, with the D gene too uncertain to name. Here the CDR3 is given as CASSVSTAPGEQYF. In nucleotides, the sequence is TGTGCCAGCAGCGTAAGCACAGCCCCCGGCGAGCAGTACTTC.